This T cell receptor beta chain came from a study of blood T cell repertoires in COVID-19. Study-wide background: Collection of acute and convalescent COVID-19 samples took place in the United States, Italy and Spain. T cells, B-cell-depleted T cells, or PBMCs provided the cDNA or gDNA that served as material.

The authors' processing: Amplification from reference gene primers served as the basis for estimated nucleated cell counts. Here immunoSEQ multiplex PCR was the method, and the copy in TCRdb shows in-frame clones only, minus some. V and J calls and clone size are as listed in that table; D and trimming were resolved from the DNA. The data contain 91,000 or so clones, about 86% of them singletons. V lost 0 bases, J lost 9 bases, and 13 bases lay in between. This CDR3 is 14 amino acids long. Germline V lookup: CDR1 SGDLS, CDR2 YYNGEE. This TCR derives from a human donor in a cohort sampled during active COVID-19. Sequencing was carried out using peripheral blood. The gene calls are TRBV9 and TRBJ1-3; no clear D. This CDR3 reads CASSVDQESGTIYF. Here the CDR3 DNA reads TGTGCCAGCAGCGTAGACCAGGAAAGTGGCACCATATATTTT.